Below, one T cell receptor (beta chain) is given with its context. The data stem from a study of blood T cell repertoires in COVID-19. Study in general: Acute-phase and convalescent COVID-19 samples originated in the United States, Italy and Spain.

Between the trimmed V and J ends, which lost 2 bases and 7 bases, there was a span of 16 bases. Germline loops: CDR1 SGHNT, CDR2 YYREEE (reference sequence). The CDR3 runs to 15 residues. Sequencing was performed with immunoSEQ multiplex PCR; in TCRdb, only in-frame clones are kept and a portion is missing. The table includes 300,000 to 400,000 clones, 80% to 90% detected once. This TCR derives from a man aged 18 to 35 who had recovered from COVID-19. Material for sequencing was PBMCs or T cells enriched from blood (not recorded which). This chain connects TRBV5-4 to TRBJ1-5, with D perhaps matching TRBD1 (6 bases). DNA for the CDR3: TGTGCCAGCAGCTTTGGGGGCCGGGACGGGCAGCCCCAGCATTTT. It codes for CASSFGGRDGQPQHF.